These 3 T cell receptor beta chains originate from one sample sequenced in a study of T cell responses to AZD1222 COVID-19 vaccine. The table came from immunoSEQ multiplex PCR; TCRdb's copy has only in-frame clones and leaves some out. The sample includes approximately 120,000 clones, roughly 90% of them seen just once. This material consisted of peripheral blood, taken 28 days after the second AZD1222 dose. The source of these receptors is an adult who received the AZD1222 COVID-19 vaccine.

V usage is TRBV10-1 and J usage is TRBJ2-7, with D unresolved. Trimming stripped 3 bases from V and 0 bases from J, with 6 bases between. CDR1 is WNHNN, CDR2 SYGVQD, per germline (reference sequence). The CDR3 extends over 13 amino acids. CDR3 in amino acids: CASSDPGSYEQYF. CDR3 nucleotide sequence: TGCGCCAGCAGTGACCCCGGCTCCTACGAGCAGTACTTC.

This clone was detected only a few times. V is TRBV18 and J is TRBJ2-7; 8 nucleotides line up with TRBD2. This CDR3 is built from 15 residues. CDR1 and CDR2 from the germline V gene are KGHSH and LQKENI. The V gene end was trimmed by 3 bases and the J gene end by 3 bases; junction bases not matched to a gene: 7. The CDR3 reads CASSPSLTSDYEQYF. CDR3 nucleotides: TGTGCCAGCTCACCGTCCTTGACTAGCGACTACGAGCAGTACTTC.

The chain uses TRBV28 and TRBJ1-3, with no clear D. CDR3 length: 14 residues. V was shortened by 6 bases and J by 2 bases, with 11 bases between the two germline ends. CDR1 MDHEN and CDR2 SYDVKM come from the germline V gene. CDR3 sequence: CASRTIGAGNTIYF. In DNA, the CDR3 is TGTGCCAGCAGAACCATAGGTGCTGGAAACACCATATATTTT.